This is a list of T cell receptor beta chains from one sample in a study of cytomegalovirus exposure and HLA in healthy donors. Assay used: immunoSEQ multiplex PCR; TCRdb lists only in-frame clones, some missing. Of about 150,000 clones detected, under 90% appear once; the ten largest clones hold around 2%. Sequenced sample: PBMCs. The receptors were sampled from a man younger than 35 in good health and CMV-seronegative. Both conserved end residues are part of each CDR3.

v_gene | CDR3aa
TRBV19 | CASSTGQGVYEQYF
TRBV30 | CAWSAVRTSGPPGGGYTF
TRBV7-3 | CASSLGLWTEDTQYF
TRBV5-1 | CASSLLTGDNEQYF
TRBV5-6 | CASSSWGTPYEQYF
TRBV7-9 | CASSPPSQTYEQYF
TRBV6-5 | CASSYSSNGDTEAFF
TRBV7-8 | CASSLALVASGGEAFF
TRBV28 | CASSSGGNWGEAFF
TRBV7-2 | CASSPSPGTGYEQYF
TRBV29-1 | CSVARQGANTEAFF
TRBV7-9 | CASSQLAGDNEQFF
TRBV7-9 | CASSLRGSGIYNEQFF
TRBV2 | CASSGAGLGEETQYF
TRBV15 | CATSGGFWPDTQYF
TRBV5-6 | CASSFSYNEQFF
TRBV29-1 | CSWGTDYGYTF
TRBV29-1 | CSVVGGSGNTIYF
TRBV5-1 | CASSLGWGQGASEQYF
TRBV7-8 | CASSLKESYEQYF
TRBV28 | CASSLYAGGEQFF
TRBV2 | CANRGAPNSPLHF
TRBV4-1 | CASTPPTGELFF
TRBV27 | CASSYEGGIYGYTF
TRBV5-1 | CASSWTRGSGSGNEQFF
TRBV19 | CASKGVWQNTEAFF
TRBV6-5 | CASSYSLYGQGNGYTF
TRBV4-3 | CASSPGQGNIQYF
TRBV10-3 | CAISGYRDRSTDTQYF
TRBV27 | CASSDGRIPSSYNEQFF
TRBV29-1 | CSVKNTGAGGTQYF
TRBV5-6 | CASSWTGTSRHTQYF
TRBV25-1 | CASSELNSPLHF
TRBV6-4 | CASSASPGTGELFF
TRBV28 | CASLPPGKNTEAFF
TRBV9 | CASSVAPAEPRGNTIYF
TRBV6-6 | CASRKQGDEQFF
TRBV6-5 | CASSYDRNSRTDEQYF
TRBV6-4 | CASSLQGSGELFF